The 12 T cell receptor beta chains reported below all come from one sample, sequenced in a study of blood T cell repertoires in COVID-19. The protocol was immunoSEQ multiplex PCR, while the TCRdb copy is restricted to in-frame clones and leaves out a portion. In the table there are around 150,000 clones, around 82% of which are singletons. The material sequenced was peripheral blood. These receptors were taken from a man aged 55 to 69 with acute or convalescent COVID-19.

This chain joins TRBV5-6 and TRBJ2-7; 8 nucleotides match TRBD1. Germline CDR1 reads SGHDT; CDR2 reads YYEEEE. This CDR3 contains 15 residues. J gave up 4 bases and V 4 bases, and 10 bases lay outside the gene matches. DNA for the CDR3: TGTGCCAGCAGCGGACCGGACAGGGTGGAGTACGAGCAGTACTTC. Encoded protein: CASSGPDRVEYEQYF. Supplemented by reference TRBV5-6 and TRBJ2-7, the full variable domain reads DAGVTQSPTHLIKTRGQQVTLRCSPKSGHDTVSWYQQALGQGPQFIFQYYEEEERQRGNFPDRFSGHQFPNYSSELNVNALLLGDSALYLCASSGPDRVEYEQYFGPGTRLTVT.

This clone occurred a few times. The chain has TRBV30 and TRBJ2-1, with TRBD2 as a possible D gene (7 bases). Germline V CDR1 and CDR2: GTSNPN, SVGIG (reference sequence). The CDR3 length is 13 residues. V shed 5 bases and J shed 12 bases, with 20 bases lying between them. DNA for the CDR3: TGTGCCTGGTCTGATTTGCGGGGGCTTGGGCAGTTCTTC. Protein: CAWSDLRGLGQFF. The variable domain in full, with the rest retrieved from reference TRBV30 and TRBJ2-1, is SQTIHQWPATLVQPVGSPLSLECTVEGTSNPNLYWYRQAAGRGLQLLFYSVGIGQISSEVPQNLSASRPQDRQFILSSKKLLLSDSGFYLCAWSDLRGLGQFFGPGTRLTVL.

J is TRBJ2-7 and V is TRBV7-2; D not resolved. V was trimmed by 0 bases and J by 0 bases, leaving 12 bases between them. Germline values: CDR1 SGHTA, CDR2 FQGNSA. The CDR3 length is 16 residues. CDR3 sequence (DNA): TGTGCCAGCAGCTTAGCCGTAGAATTATACTCCTACGAGCAGTACTTC. It yields the protein CASSLAVELYSYEQYF.

V is TRBV5-1 and J is TRBJ2-3; 9 positions match TRBD2. Germline assignment: CDR1 SGHRS and CDR2 YFSETQ. V dropped 0 bases and J dropped 6; count of bases not matched to a gene: 5. There are 15 residues in the CDR3. The CDR3 coding sequence is TGCGCCAGCAGCTTGGAGGCGGGAGGGCCGGATACGCAGTATTTT. The encoded protein is CASSLEAGGPDTQYF. Full variable domain (remainder filled in from reference TRBV5-1 and TRBJ2-3): KAGVTQTPRYLIKTRGQQVTLSCSPISGHRSVSWYQQTPGQGLQFLFEYFSETQRNKGNFPGRFSGRQFSNSRSEMNVSTLELGDSALYLCASSLEAGGPDTQYFGPGTRLTVL.

The chain is built from TRBV5-1 and TRBJ2-2, with TRBD1 identical over 9 bases. This CDR3 comprises 16 residues. J was trimmed by 4 bases and V by 0 bases; bases with no gene match: 4. Germline V gene lookup returns CDR1 SGHRS and CDR2 YFSETQ. CDR3 residues: CASSLGGQGSTGELFF. As DNA, the CDR3 is TGCGCCAGCAGCTTGGGGGGACAGGGCAGCACCGGGGAGCTGTTTTTT. The whole variable domain, filled in from reference TRBV5-1 and TRBJ2-2, reads KAGVTQTPRYLIKTRGQQVTLSCSPISGHRSVSWYQQTPGQGLQFLFEYFSETQRNKGNFPGRFSGRQFSNSRSEMNVSTLELGDSALYLCASSLGGQGSTGELFFGEGSRLTVL.

The chain links TRBV9 to TRBJ2-3; D possibly corresponds to TRBD1 (5 bases). With 6 bases removed from V and 0 bases from J, the gap between germline ends came to 8 bases. CDR3 length: 13 residues. Per germline, CDR1 SGDLS and CDR2 YYNGEE. CDR3 bases: TGTGCCAGCACTCAGGGCAGCACAGATACGCAGTATTTT. It encodes CASTQGSTDTQYF.

The gene calls are TRBV30 and TRBJ1-5, with D possibly matching TRBD1 (5 bases). CDR1 and CDR2 from the germline V gene are GTSNPN and SVGIG (reference sequence). This CDR3 contains 14 residues. V was cut by 2 bases and J by 2 bases, with 10 bases left in between. The CDR3 reads CAWSRGSGNQPQHF. CDR3 sequence (DNA): TGTGCCTGGAGTCGGGGGAGCGGCAATCAGCCCCAGCATTTT. Based on the CDR3 plus reference TRBV30 and TRBJ1-5, the full variable domain is SQTIHQWPATLVQPVGSPLSLECTVEGTSNPNLYWYRQAAGRGLQLLFYSVGIGQISSEVPQNLSASRPQDRQFILSSKKLLLSDSGFYLCAWSRGSGNQPQHFGDGTRLSIL.

The chain has TRBV19 and TRBJ2-3; TRBD1 agrees at 7 bases. Germline V gene data show CDR1 as LNHDA and CDR2 as SQIVND (reference sequence). V lost 3 bases to trimming and J lost 4 bases; unmatched junction nucleotides: 16. The CDR3 is made up of 18 amino acids. As DNA, the CDR3 is TGTGCCAGTAGTATGTCCTCCAGACAGGGAAGTGAGCCAGATACGCAGTATTTT. Protein sequence: CASSMSSRQGSEPDTQYF.

J is TRBJ2-7 and V is TRBV28; possible D gene TRBD2, 5 bases. The CDR3 has 14 amino acids. V was pared by 5 bases and J by 6 bases, with 17 bases between. Looked up from germline, CDR1 is MDHEN and CDR2 is SYDVKM. This CDR3 reads CASSDTSGVLEQYF. The CDR3 nucleotides read TGTGCCAGCAGTGATACTAGTGGGGTACTCGAGCAGTACTTC.

As for this clone: One end of the junction varies from germline; a read error may be responsible. The chain has TRBV2 and TRBJ2-7, with 9 nucleotides matching TRBD1. Germline CDR1 SNHLY, CDR2 FYNNEI. This CDR3 has 11 residues. CDR3 coding DNA: TGCGGGGGACAGGGTGAATACGAGCAGTACTTC. Protein: CGGQGEYEQYF. The complete variable domain, with remaining parts taken from reference TRBV2 and TRBJ2-7, reads EPEVTQTPSHQVTQMGQEVILRCVPISNHLYFYWYRQILGQKVEFLVSFYNNEISEKSEIFDDQFSVERPDGSNFTLKIRSTKLEDSAMYFCGGQGEYEQYFGPGTRLTVT.

The gene calls are TRBV18 and TRBJ1-5, with D unresolved. The V gene lost 3 bases and the J gene lost 5 bases, with 8 bases spanning the gap. Germline V lookup: CDR1 KGHSH, CDR2 LQKENI. The CDR3 loop spans 13 amino acids. The CDR3 bases are TGTGCCAGCTCACCGAGGGCCGATCAGCCCCAGCATTTT. This codes for CASSPRADQPQHF. Drawing the rest from reference TRBV18 and TRBJ1-5, the complete variable domain is NAGVMQNPRHLVRRRGQEARLRCSPMKGHSHVYWYRQLPEEGLKFMVYLQKENIIDESGMPKERFSAEFPKEGPSILRIQQVVRGDSAAYFCASSPRADQPQHFGDGTRLSIL.

The CDR3 coding sequence is TGCGCCAGCAGCCAAGGCCAGGGGTCCAAAAACATTCAGTACTTC. Protein sequence: CASSQGQGSKNIQYF. J is TRBJ2-4 and V is TRBV4-1; tentatively, D is TRBD1 (6 bases). Germline V CDR1 and CDR2: MGHRA, YSYEKL. There are 15 residues in the CDR3. With 1 base removed from V and 2 bases from J, the gap between germline ends came to 9 bases.